The present TCR beta chain was sequenced within a study of prognosis after radiotherapy for stage I lung cancer. The germline gives CDR1 SQVTM, CDR2 ANQGSEA. Trimming stripped 0 bases from V and 5 bases from J, with 16 bases between. This CDR3 has 15 amino acids. TCR beta CDR3 was amplified from genomic DNA by two-round multiplex PCR. Initially, in first-round PCR, primers specific to each TRBV and TRBJ gene were used. One entry per CDR3 protein, called by TCRdb with MiXCR from the multiplex PCR reads. The sample records approximately 22,000 distinct CDR3 sequences, roughly 45% being singletons. This clonotype has a handful of counts.

The input for sequencing was PBMCs, taken before or after stereotactic body radiation therapy (not recorded which). The sequence came from a donor over 45 with non-small cell lung cancer. The chain combines TRBV29-1 with TRBJ2-5; a possible D gene is TRBD1 (6 bases). The CDR3 loop is CSVEDLTRGGETQYF. CDR3 in DNA: TGCAGCGTTGAAGATCTTACCAGGGGTGGGGAGACCCAGTACTTC.